This entry is about one TCR beta chain. Its antigen is as yet unknown. The sample is drawn from a study of a mutant IDH1 vaccine in newly diagnosed glioma. Study context: The initiation of vaccination occurred 4-6 weeks after radiotherapy alone, or with temozolomide cycles. Treated patients were roughly 62% male, about 38% female, mean age around 40 years. Prior therapy was radiotherapy, temozolomide, or both; most received both.

Study findings and constraints: The occurrence of vaccine-induced immune responses was seen in over 85% of patients.

Clones were read by immunoSEQ multiplex PCR, and TCRdb kept only the in-frame ones, dropping some. The repertoire consists of over 30,000 clones, with roughly 80% occurring once and the leading ten covering 24%. Documented time point: week 5, during vaccination. Vaccine doses each comprised 300 ug of mutant IDH1 20-mer peptide, with topical imiquimod. The sample here was PBMCs, taken from a glioma patient whose treatment included an IDH1 peptide vaccine. The sequence was collected from a man younger than 40 with glioma.

The CDR3 DNA reads as TGTGCCAGCAGCCTACATCGAGGGGCCAGCACAGATACGCAGTATTTT. This encodes CASSLHRGASTDTQYF. The chain is built from TRBV7-9 and TRBJ2-3; D might be TRBD1 or TRBD2, each matching 5 bases. CDR1 and CDR2 (germline): SEHNR, FQNEAQ (reference sequence). V lost 5 bases and J 0 bases, leaving 15 bases between the germline ends. There are 16 residues in the CDR3. The variable domain in full, with the rest retrieved from reference TRBV7-9 and TRBJ2-3, is DTGVSQNPRHKITKRGQNVTFRCDPISEHNRLYWYRQTLGQGPEFLTYFQNEAQLEKSRLLSDRFSAERPKGSFSTLEIQRTEQGDSAMYLCASSLHRGASTDTQYFGPGTRLTVL.